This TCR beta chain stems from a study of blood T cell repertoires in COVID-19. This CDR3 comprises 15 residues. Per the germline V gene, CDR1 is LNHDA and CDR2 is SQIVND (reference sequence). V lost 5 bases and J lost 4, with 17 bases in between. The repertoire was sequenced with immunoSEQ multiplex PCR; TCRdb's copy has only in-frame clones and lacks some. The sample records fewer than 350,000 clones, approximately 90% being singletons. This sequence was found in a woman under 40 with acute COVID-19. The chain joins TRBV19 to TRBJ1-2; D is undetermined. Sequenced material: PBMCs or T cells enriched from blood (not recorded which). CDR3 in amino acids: CASSPLGDWRYGYTF. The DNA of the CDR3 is TGTGCCAGTAGTCCCCTTGGCGACTGGCGCTATGGCTACACCTTC.